This is a list of T cell receptor beta chains from one sample in a study of PD-1 blockade in classical Hodgkin lymphoma. Sequencing was performed with immunoSEQ multiplex PCR; in TCRdb, only in-frame clones are kept and a portion is missing. This table holds some 90,000 clones, about 83% found once. The source material was peripheral blood mononuclear cells (PBMCs), sampled before the fourth cycle of nivolumab. These receptors all come from a human donor with classical Hodgkin lymphoma. Both conserved end residues are part of each CDR3. D genes are given only for firm matches. Clone sizes are given selectively: once, few, many, or a class where the clone is expanded.

TRBJ1-2 NA NA TRBV28 TGTGCCAGCAAGCGGCAGGGAGGAAACTATGGCTACACCTTC CASKRQGGNYGYTF
TRBJ2-7 NA few TRBV2 TGTGCCAGCAGTGAAAGGCGGCGGCAGCTGGAGCAGTACTTC CASSERRRQLEQYF
TRBJ2-7 NA NA TRBV4-1 TGCGCCAGCAGCCAAATAGGGATCGACGAGCAGTACTTC CASSQIGIDEQYF
TRBJ1-2 NA NA TRBV2 TGTGCCAGCAGTAAGGAGGAGGACTATGGCTACACCTTC CASSKEEDYGYTF
TRBJ2-7 TRBD1 NA TRBV10-3 TGTGCCATCCGTGGAGTAGAGGGGGCAGGAGAGCAGTACTTC CAIRGVEGAGEQYF
TRBJ2-1 TRBD2 once TRBV10-3 TGTGCCATCAGTGGTTTAGCGGGAGCGGGCGAGCAGTTCTTC CAISGLAGAGEQFF
TRBJ2-2 TRBD2 few TRBV19 TGTGCCAGTAGTCTCGTAGCGGGAGGTCCCACCGGGGAGCTGTTTTTT CASSLVAGGPTGELFF
TRBJ1-1 NA NA TRBV9 TGTGCCAGCAGCGGTCAGAACACTGAAGCTTTCTTT CASSGQNTEAFF
TRBJ1-2 TRBD1 NA TRBV7-2 TGTGCCAGCAGCTTCGCGGACAGGACAACCTATGGCTACACCTTC CASSFADRTTYGYTF
TRBJ2-7 NA NA TRBV5-1 TGCGCCAGCAGCCCAGGACATGGCCAGCCCTACGAGCAGTACTTC CASSPGHGQPYEQYF
TRBJ2-3 NA NA TRBV9 TGTGCCAGCAGCGCCCTCAGCGGGAGCACAGATACGCAGTATTTT CASSALSGSTDTQYF
TRBJ2-7 NA NA TRBV7-9 TGTGCCAGCAGCTCCCAAGGGGGGGGCGAGCAGTACTTC CASSSQGGGEQYF
TRBJ2-2 NA NA TRBV30 TGTGCTAACGCCCCCGTCCTAAACACCGGGGAGCTGTTTTTT CANAPVLNTGELFF
TRBJ2-7 TRBD1 once TRBV19 TGTGCCAGTAGTATTACTCGGGGACAGGGGATCCCCCCAAGGATCTCCTACGAGCAGTACTTC CASSITRGQGIPPRISYEQYF
TRBJ2-7 NA NA TRBV19 TGTGCCAGTAGCCGTGGGGTGTCCTACGAGCAGTACTTC CASSRGVSYEQYF
TRBJ2-2 NA NA TRBV9 TGTGCCAGCAGCGTAGAAGACACCGGGGAGCTGTTTTTT CASSVEDTGELFF
TRBJ2-7 NA NA TRBV5-1 TGCGCCAGCAGCTTGGAGCAGGGCTACGAGCAGTACTTC CASSLEQGYEQYF
TRBJ2-3 NA NA TRBV28 TGTGCCAGCAGCCGCTCAGGGGGGGCGCAAGCAGATACGCAGTATTTT CASSRSGGAQADTQYF
TRBJ1-1 NA few TRBV19 TGTGCCAGTAGTTGGAGGCGGCAGGGCCCAATGGAAGCTTTCTTT CASSWRRQGPMEAFF
TRBJ2-3 NA NA TRBV7-2 TGTGCCAGCAGCTCGCTTGGAACGGGGGATACGCAGTATTTT CASSSLGTGDTQYF
TRBJ2-5 NA once TRBV6-1 TGTGCCAGCAGCGCGGGCCCCCAAGGAGGTTCCCAGTACTTC CASSAGPQGGSQYF
TRBJ2-2 NA few TRBV10-1 TGCGCCAGCAGTGGAGGAACAGGCGGGAACACCGGGGAGCTGTTTTTT CASSGGTGGNTGELFF
TRBJ1-4 TRBD1 NA TRBV7-2 TGTGCCAGCAGCTCATCCGGGACAGGGGGCGAAAAACTGTTTTTT CASSSSGTGGEKLFF
TRBJ1-1 NA NA TRBV10-3 TGTGCCGCAAGGACAGCTAACACTGAAGCTTTCTTT CAARTANTEAFF
TRBJ1-5 NA once TRBV2 TGTGCCAGCAGTGTGGCGGGGTTTGGTCAGCCCCAGCATTTT CASSVAGFGQPQHF
TRBJ2-7 NA NA TRBV19 TGTGCCAGTTCCCCTCAATTTTCCTACGAGCAGTACTTC CASSPQFSYEQYF
TRBJ2-2 NA NA TRBV7-9 TGTGCCAGCAGCCCCACCCGGACCGGGGAGCTGTTTTTT CASSPTRTGELFF
TRBJ2-5 NA NA TRBV7-2 TGTGCCAGCAGAAGTGGATTGCCAGGGGAGACCCAGTACTTC CASRSGLPGETQYF
TRBJ2-7 NA few TRBV12-5 TGTGCTAGTTACCAGCGCGGCTCTGGTGTGCAGTACTTC CASYQRGSGVQYF
TRBJ2-5 TRBD2 NA TRBV5-1 TGCGCCAGCAGCTTAAAAGGGACTAGCGGCCAAGAGACCCAGTACTTC CASSLKGTSGQETQYF
TRBJ2-7 TRBD2 once TRBV30 TGTGCCTGGTCTAGCGGGACGCGGGGCGAGCAGTACTTC CAWSSGTRGEQYF
TRBJ2-1 TRBD2 many TRBV5-4 TGTGCCAGCAGCATGGAGCGGGAGAATTGGTTCTTC CASSMERENWFF
TRBJ1-1 NA few TRBV29-1 TGCAGCGTTGAATGGGGGCTCGGAGACACTGAAGCTTTCTTT CSVEWGLGDTEAFF
TRBJ2-3 TRBD1 once TRBV9 TGTGCCAGCAGCGTAGTGGGACAGACCTACACAGATACGCAGTATTTT CASSVVGQTYTDTQYF
TRBJ2-2 TRBD1 once TRBV5-6 TGTGCCAGCAGCGCCACAGGGGGTAAGAACACCGGGGAGCTGTTTTTT CASSATGGKNTGELFF
TRBJ1-5 NA NA TRBV6-5 TGTGCCAGCAAAATAGAGGGAAATAGCAATCAGCCCCAGCATTTT CASKIEGNSNQPQHF
TRBJ2-3 TRBD2 NA TRBV30 TGTGCCTGGAGTGTACGAGCGGGAGGTTCAGATACGCAGTATTTT CAWSVRAGGSDTQYF
TRBJ2-5 NA NA TRBV7-8 TGTGCCAGCAGCTTAGAGGCTAGCCAACGTGGGGAGACCCAGTACTTC CASSLEASQRGETQYF
TRBJ2-7 TRBD1 NA TRBV18 TGTGCCAGCTCACCAAGAACAGGGGACAAGAGCGAGCAGTACTTC CASSPRTGDKSEQYF
TRBJ2-7 TRBD2 NA TRBV2 TGTGCCAGCAGTGAAGGACTAGCCAGCTACGAGCAGTACTTC CASSEGLASYEQYF
TRBJ2-3 NA NA TRBV30 TGTGCCTGGAGTGTCAGGGGGGTGACAGATACGCAGTATTTT CAWSVRGVTDTQYF
TRBJ1-1 NA NA TRBV7-2 TGTGCCAGCAGCCAACGGACACGGGGAGGTCCTGAAGCTTTCTTT CASSQRTRGGPEAFF
TRBJ2-3 NA NA TRBV7-3 TGTGCCAGCAGCTCCCGGGACTGGCTGGATACGCAGTATTTT CASSSRDWLDTQYF
TRBJ1-4 NA NA TRBV29-1 TGCAGCGTTGAGGTACAGGGATCCCTTCCCCTTTTT CSVEVQGSLPLF
TRBJ2-4 NA once TRBV6-6 TGTGCCAGCAGTTACTCGTTCGGGGACCAAAACATTCAGTACTTC CASSYSFGDQNIQYF
TRBJ2-1 NA NA TRBV7-9 TGTGCCAGCAGCCCCTGGCAGACAGCCACATACAATGAGCAGTTCTTC CASSPWQTATYNEQFF
TRBJ2-1 NA NA TRBV7-2 TGTGCCAGCACCCCATGGGTGGGGAGTGAGCAGTTCTTC CASTPWVGSEQFF
TRBJ2-7 TRBD2 NA TRBV5-5 TGTGCCAGCAGCCCTACTAGCGGGAGGCCCTACGAGCAGTACTTC CASSPTSGRPYEQYF
TRBJ2-7 TRBD1 NA TRBV4-1 TGCGCCAGCAGCCTCCTACGGGACAGGGGGGTCTCCGAGCAGTACTTC CASSLLRDRGVSEQYF
TRBJ2-7 TRBD2 NA TRBV30 TGTGCCTGGAGTGTTAGCGGGAGGAACGAGCAGTACTTC CAWSVSGRNEQYF
TRBJ2-1 NA NA TRBV5-1 TGCGCCAGCAGCATTTCCGGGACTCGTTACAATGAGCAGTTCTTC CASSISGTRYNEQFF
TRBJ1-2 NA few TRBV11-1 TGTGCCAGCAGCTCCGACAGCGCCTGGGGTGACTATGGCTACACCTTC CASSSDSAWGDYGYTF
TRBJ1-2 NA NA TRBV6-1 TGTGCCAGCAGTGAAGGGGCAGGCTATGGCTACACCTTC CASSEGAGYGYTF
TRBJ1-4 NA once TRBV28 TGTGCCAGCAGAAATCCGAACCAGGATACTGAAAAACTGTTTTTT CASRNPNQDTEKLFF
TRBJ2-5 NA NA TRBV12-5 TGTGCTAGTGGTTTTCGCCGCCCGGGACCTCCGATTACCCAGTACTTC CASGFRRPGPPITQYF
TRBJ2-5 NA NA TRBV29-1 TGCAGCGTTGTTCGGACAGAAGAGACCCAGTACTTC CSVVRTEETQYF
TRBJ1-2 NA NA TRBV5-6 TGTGCCAGCAGCCCGGGGGTATCCTATGGCTACACCTTC CASSPGVSYGYTF
TRBJ1-1 NA NA TRBV4-2 TGTGCCAGCAGCCAAGATCCAGGGGTGAACACTGAAGCTTTCTTT CASSQDPGVNTEAFF
TRBJ2-5 TRBD1 NA TRBV9 TGTGCCAGCAGCGTAGGGGGGACAGGGTTAGTGGAGACCCAGTACTTC CASSVGGTGLVETQYF